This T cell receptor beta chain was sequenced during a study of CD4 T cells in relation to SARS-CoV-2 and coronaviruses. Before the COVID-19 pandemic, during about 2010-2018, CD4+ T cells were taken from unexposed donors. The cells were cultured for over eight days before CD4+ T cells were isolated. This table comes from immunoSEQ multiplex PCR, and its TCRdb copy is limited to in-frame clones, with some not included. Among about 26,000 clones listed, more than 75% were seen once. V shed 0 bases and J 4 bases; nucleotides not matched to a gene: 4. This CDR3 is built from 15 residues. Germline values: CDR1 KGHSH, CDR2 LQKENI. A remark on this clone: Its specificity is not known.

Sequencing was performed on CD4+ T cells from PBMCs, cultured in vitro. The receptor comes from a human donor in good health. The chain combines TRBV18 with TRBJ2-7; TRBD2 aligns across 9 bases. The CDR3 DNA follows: TGTGCCAGCTCACCACCGTTAGCGGGAGTTTACGAGCAGTACTTC. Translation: CASSPPLAGVYEQYF.